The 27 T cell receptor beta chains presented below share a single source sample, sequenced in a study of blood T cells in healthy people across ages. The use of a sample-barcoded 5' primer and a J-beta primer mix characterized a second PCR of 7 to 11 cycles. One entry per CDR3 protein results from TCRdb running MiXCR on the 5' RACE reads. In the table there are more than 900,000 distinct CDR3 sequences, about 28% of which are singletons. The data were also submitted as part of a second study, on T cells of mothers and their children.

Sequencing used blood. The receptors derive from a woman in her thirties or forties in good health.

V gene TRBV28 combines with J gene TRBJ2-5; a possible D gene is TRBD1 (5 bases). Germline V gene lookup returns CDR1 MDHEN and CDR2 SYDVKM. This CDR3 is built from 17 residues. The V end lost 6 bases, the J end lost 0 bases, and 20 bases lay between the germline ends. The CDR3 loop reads CASRQASGQEYQETQYF. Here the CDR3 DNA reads TGTGCCAGCAGGCAAGCCTCAGGGCAAGAGTACCAAGAGACCCAGTACTTC.

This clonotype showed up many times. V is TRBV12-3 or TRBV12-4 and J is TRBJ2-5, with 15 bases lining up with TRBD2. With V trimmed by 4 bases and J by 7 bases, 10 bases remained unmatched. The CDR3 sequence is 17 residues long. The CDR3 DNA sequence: TGTGCCAGCAGTTCCGGGACTAGCGGGGGGCCCCAGGGGACCCAGTACTTC. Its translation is CASSSGTSGGPQGTQYF.

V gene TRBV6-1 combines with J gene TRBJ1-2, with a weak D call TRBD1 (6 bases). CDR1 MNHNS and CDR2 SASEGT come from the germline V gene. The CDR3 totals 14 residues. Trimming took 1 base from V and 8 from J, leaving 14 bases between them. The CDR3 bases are TGTGCCAGCAGTGAAGTACGCCGGGACACCGGCTACACCTTC. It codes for CASSEVRRDTGYTF.

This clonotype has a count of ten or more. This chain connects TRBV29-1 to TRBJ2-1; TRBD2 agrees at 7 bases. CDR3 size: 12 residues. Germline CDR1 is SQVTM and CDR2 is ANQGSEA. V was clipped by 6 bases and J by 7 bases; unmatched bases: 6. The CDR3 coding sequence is TGCAGCGTGGTAAGGACTAGGAATGAGCAGTTCTTC. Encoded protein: CSVVRTRNEQFF.

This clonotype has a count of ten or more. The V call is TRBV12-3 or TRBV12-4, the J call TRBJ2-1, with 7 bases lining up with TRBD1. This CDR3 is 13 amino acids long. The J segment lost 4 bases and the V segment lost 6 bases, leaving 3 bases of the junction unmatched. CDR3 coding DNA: TGTGCCAGCAGCACGGACAGGTACAATGAGCAGTTCTTC. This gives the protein CASSTDRYNEQFF.

The CDR3 DNA reads as TGTGCCAGCAGTTTAGCGTCGACTGAAGCTTTCTTT. The encoded protein is CASSLASTEAFF. V is TRBV28 and J is TRBJ1-1; no firm D call. This CDR3 spans 12 amino acids. Germline CDR1 is MDHEN and CDR2 is SYDVKM. Trimming cost V 2 bases and J 5 bases, with 6 bases left between them.

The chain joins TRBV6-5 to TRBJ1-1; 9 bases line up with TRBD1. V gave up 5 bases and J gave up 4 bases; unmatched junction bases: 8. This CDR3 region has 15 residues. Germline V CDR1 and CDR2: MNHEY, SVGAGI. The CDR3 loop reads CASSEQGAYGTEAFF. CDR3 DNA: TGTGCCAGCAGTGAACAGGGGGCTTACGGCACTGAAGCTTTCTTT.

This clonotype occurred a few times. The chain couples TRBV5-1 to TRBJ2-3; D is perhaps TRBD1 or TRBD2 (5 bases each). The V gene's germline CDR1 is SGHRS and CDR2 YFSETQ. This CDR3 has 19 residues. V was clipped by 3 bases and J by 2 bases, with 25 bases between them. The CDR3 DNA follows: TGCGCCAGCAGCTCCCCGGCAGGGCGAGGGGAACTATACACAGATACGCAGTATTTT. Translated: CASSSPAGRGELYTDTQYF.

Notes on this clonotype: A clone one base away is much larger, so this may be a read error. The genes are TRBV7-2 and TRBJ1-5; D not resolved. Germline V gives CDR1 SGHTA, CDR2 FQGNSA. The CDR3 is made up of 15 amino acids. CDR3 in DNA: TGTGCCAGCAGCGTCGGGCCGATCAGCAATCAGCCCCGGCATTTT. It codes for CASSVGPISNQPRHF.

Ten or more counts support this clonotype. As DNA, the CDR3 is TGTGCCAGCAGTTTTCACGACGGGAATAATGAAAAACTGTTTTTT. This translates into CASSFHDGNNEKLFF. V usage is TRBV28 and J usage is TRBJ1-4; D not certain. Between the trimmed V and J ends, which lost 3 bases and 4 bases, there was a span of 12 bases. Germline V gives CDR1 MDHEN, CDR2 SYDVKM. This CDR3 has 15 amino acids.

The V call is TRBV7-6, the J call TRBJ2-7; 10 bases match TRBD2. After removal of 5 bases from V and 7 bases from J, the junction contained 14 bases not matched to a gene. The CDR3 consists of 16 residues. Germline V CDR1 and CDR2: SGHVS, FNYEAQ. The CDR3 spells CASSNSASGGDNEQYF. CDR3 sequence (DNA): TGTGCCAGCAGCAATTCGGCTAGCGGGGGTGACAATGAGCAGTACTTC.

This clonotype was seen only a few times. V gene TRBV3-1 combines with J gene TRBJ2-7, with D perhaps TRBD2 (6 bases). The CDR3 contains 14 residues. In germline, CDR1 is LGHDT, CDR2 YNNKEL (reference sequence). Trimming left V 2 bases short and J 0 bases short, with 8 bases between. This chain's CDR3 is CASSQNGGSYEQYF. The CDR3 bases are TGTGCCAGCAGCCAAAACGGGGGCTCCTACGAGCAGTACTTC.

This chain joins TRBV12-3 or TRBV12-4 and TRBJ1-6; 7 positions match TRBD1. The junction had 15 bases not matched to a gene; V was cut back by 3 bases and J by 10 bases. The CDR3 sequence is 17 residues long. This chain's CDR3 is CASSFTLDREIGSPLHF. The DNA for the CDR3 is TGTGCCAGCAGTTTCACCCTCGACAGGGAGATCGGGTCACCCCTCCACTTT.

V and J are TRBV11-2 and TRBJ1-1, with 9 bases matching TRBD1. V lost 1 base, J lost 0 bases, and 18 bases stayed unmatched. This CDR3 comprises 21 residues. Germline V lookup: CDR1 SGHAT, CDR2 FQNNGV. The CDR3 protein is CASSLGRTGEIATLMNTEAFF. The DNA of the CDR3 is TGTGCCAGCAGCTTAGGGAGGACAGGGGAAATCGCAACCCTCATGAACACTGAAGCTTTCTTT.

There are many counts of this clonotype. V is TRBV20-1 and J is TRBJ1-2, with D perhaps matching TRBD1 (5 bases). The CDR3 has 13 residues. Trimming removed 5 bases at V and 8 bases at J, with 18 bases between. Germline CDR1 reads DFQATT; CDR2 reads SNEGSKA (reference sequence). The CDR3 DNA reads TGCAGTGCTCCCCTCCAGGGTCTGGGCGGCTACACCTTC. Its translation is CSAPLQGLGGYTF.

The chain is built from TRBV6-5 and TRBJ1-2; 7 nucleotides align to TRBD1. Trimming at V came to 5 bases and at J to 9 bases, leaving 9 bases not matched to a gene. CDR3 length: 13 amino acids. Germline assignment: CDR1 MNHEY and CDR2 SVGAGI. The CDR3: CASSQDRASSYTF. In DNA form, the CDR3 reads TGTGCCAGCAGTCAAGACAGGGCCTCGAGCTACACCTTC.

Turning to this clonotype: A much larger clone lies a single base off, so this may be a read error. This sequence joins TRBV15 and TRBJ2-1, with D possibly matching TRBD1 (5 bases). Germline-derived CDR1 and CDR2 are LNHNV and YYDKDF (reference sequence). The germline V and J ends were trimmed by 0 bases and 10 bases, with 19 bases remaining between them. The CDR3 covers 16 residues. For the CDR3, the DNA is TGTGCCACCAGCAGAGATTATAATAAGCCAGGGAACGAGCAGTTCTTC. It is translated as CATSRDYNKPGNEQFF.

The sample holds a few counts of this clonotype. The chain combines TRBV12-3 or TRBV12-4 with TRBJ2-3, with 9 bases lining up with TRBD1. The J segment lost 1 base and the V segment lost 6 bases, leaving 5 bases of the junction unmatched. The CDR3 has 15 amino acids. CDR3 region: CASRFRDRGTDTQYF. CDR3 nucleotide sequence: TGTGCCAGCAGGTTTAGGGACAGGGGCACAGATACGCAGTATTTT.

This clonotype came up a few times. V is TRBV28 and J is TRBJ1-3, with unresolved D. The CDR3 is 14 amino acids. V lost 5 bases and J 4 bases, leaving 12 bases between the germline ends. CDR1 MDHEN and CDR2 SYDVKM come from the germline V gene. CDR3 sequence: CASSPQRGGNTIYF. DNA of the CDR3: TGTGCCAGCAGTCCTCAACGGGGAGGAAACACCATATATTTT.

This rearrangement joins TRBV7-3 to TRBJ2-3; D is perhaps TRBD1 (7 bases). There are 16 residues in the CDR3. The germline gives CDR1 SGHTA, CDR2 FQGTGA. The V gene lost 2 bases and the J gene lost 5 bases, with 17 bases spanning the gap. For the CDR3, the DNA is TGTGCCAGCAGCTTACTTTCAGGGGGAGGATTAGATACGCAGTATTTT. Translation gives CASSLLSGGGLDTQYF. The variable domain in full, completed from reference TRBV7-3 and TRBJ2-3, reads GAGVSQTPSNKVTEKGKYVELRCDPISGHTALYWYRQSLGQGPEFLIYFQGTGAADDSGLPNDRFFAVRPEGSVSTLKIQRTERGDSAVYLCASSLLSGGGLDTQYFGPGTRLTVL.

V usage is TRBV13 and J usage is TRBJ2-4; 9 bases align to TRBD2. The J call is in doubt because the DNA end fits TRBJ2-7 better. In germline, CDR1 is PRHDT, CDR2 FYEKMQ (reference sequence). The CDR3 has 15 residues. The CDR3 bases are TGTGCCAGCAGCACCACCGGGACTAGCAGTTGCGAGCAGTACTTC. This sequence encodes CASSTTGTSSCEQYF.

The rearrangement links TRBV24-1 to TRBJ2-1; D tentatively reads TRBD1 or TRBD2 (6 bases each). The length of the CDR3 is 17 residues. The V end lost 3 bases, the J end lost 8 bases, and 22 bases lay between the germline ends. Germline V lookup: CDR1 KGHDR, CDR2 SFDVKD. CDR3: CATSDPRTGTELDEQFF. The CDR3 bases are TGTGCCACCAGTGATCCTCGTACAGGGACTGAACTCGATGAGCAGTTCTTC.

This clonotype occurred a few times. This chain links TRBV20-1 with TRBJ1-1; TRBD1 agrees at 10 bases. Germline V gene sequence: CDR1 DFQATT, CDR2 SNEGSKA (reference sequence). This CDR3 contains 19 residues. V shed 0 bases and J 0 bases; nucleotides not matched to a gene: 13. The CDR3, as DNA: TGCAGTGCTAGAGATCATTGGAGGACAGGGGGATTAGTGAACACTGAAGCTTTCTTT. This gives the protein CSARDHWRTGGLVNTEAFF.

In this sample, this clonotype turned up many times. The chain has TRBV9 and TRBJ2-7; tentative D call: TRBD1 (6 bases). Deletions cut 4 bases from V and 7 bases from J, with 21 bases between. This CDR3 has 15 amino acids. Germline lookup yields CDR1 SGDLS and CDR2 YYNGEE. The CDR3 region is CASSLYSDSRREQYF. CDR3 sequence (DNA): TGTGCCAGCAGCCTTTACTCGGACAGCCGGAGGGAGCAGTACTTC.

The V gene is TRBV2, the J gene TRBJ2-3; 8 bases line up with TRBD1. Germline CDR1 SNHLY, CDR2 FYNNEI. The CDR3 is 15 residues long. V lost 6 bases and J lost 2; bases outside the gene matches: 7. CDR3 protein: CASRVTGGSTDTQYF. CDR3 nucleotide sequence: TGTGCCAGCAGAGTAACAGGGGGATCCACAGATACGCAGTATTTT.

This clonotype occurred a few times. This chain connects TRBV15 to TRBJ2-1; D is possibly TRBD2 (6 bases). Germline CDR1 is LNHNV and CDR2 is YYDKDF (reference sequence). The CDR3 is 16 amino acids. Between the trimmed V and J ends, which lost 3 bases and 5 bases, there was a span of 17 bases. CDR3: CATSRIAGGNNNEQFF. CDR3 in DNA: TGTGCCACCAGCAGGATAGCCGGGGGAAACAACAATGAGCAGTTCTTC.

The CDR3 is CASRQQGDGSYNEQFF. CDR3 sequence (DNA): TGTGCCAGCAGACAACAGGGCGACGGGTCCTACAATGAGCAGTTCTTC. The chain uses TRBV28 and TRBJ2-1; possible D gene TRBD1, 6 bases. Trimming cost V 6 bases and J 1 base, with 16 bases left between them. Germline V gene lookup returns CDR1 MDHEN and CDR2 SYDVKM. This CDR3 contains 16 residues.